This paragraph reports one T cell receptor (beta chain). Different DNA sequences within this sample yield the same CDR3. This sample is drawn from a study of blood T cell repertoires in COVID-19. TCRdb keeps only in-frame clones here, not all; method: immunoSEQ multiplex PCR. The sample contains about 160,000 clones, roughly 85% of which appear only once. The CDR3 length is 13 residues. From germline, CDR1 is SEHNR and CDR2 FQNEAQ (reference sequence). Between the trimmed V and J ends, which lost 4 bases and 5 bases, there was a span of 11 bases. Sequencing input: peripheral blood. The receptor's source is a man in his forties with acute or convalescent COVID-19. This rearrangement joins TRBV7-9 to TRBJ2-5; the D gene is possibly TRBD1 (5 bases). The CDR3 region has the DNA TGTGCCAGCAGCTATCAGGGTTGGGAGACCCAGTACTTC. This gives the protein CASSYQGWETQYF.